This T cell receptor beta chain was identified during a study of beta chain features in type 1 diabetes. Study conclusions and caveats: All four CD4+ subsets from Type 1 diabetes patients carried moderately but significantly shorter TCRB CDR3s. Amplification by PCR could prefer shorter templates, with the same effect in patients and controls. The VDJ junctions of type 1 diabetes patients carried fewer insertions and more deletions. There was no resolution here of whether HLA type influences TCRB rearrangement.

Naive, central memory, regulatory and stem cell-like memory cells within the CD4+ compartment were sorted using CD45RO/CCR7/CD25/CD127/CD95/CD27. The authors reverse transcribed all of the isolated RNA, so sequencing captured expressed TCRB transcripts. Using immunoSEQ multiplex PCR, the repertoire was profiled, and TCRdb retains in-frame clones only, with some absent. Of about 390,000 clones listed, roughly 9.8% are singletons. The CDR3 consists of 14 residues. CDR1 is MNHEY and CDR2 is SMNVEV in the germline V gene (reference sequence). The J segment lost 5 bases and the V segment lost 4 bases, leaving 4 bases of the junction unmatched. This clone was detected ten times or more. What it binds is unknown.

The chain has TRBV27 and TRBJ2-2; 7 nucleotides match TRBD1. The sequence was obtained from a man between 25 and 39 years old with type 1 diabetes. The sequenced sample consisted of central memory CD4+ T cells from blood. As DNA, the CDR3 is TGTGCCAGCAGTTCCTACAGGGGAACCGGGGAGCTGTTTTTT. It encodes CASSSYRGTGELFF.